This entry lists 17 T cell receptor beta chains sequenced from one sample in a study of blood T cells in healthy people across ages. The authors ran a second PCR of about 6 to 11 cycles using a sample-barcoded 5' primer and a J-beta primer mix. TCRdb reprocessed the 5' RACE reads with MiXCR, giving one entry per CDR3 protein. In the table there are approximately 2,000,000 distinct CDR3 sequences, roughly two fifths of which are singletons. Sample: blood. These receptor sequences come from a human donor in good health.

The chain combines TRBV9 with TRBJ2-7, with 7 bases matching TRBD2. Germline V gene lookup returns CDR1 SGDLS and CDR2 YYNGEE. Trimming cost V 2 bases and J 7 bases; bases outside gene matches: 9. This CDR3 comprises 14 residues. The CDR3 loop reads CASSVGGEDLEQYF. The CDR3 DNA follows: TGTGCCAGCAGCGTTGGGGGGGAAGACTTGGAGCAGTACTTC.

In this sample, this clonotype turned up a few times. Compared with germline, one end of the junction differs, possibly owing to a read error. The rearrangement links TRBV29-1 to TRBJ2-1; 7 nucleotides line up with TRBD2. Germline CDR1 reads SQVTM; CDR2 reads ANQGSEA. The CDR3 length is 14 residues. CDR3: CSKIGGVSYNEQFF. CDR3 nucleotides: TGCAGCAAAATTGGGGGGGTGTCCTACAACGAGCAGTTCTTC.

V and J are TRBV29-1 and TRBJ2-3; 10 bases are a match to TRBD2. This CDR3 is built from 14 residues. The J segment lost 4 bases and the V segment lost 6 bases, leaving 7 bases of the junction unmatched. The germline V gene encodes CDR1 SQVTM and CDR2 ANQGSEA. This CDR3 is CSVMTGTSADTQYF. The CDR3 DNA reads TGCAGCGTAATGACCGGGACTAGCGCAGATACGCAGTATTTT.

In this sample, this clonotype turned up a few times. V usage is TRBV9 and J usage is TRBJ1-1, with TRBD1 as a possible D gene (6 bases). Germline V gives CDR1 SGDLS, CDR2 YYNGEE. The CDR3 runs 14 residues. Trimming cost V 2 bases and J 9 bases, with 17 bases left between them. In DNA form, the CDR3 reads TGTGCCAGCAGCGTTGATGACAGGAACCTCAAAGCTTTCTTT. This gives the protein CASSVDDRNLKAFF.

At least ten counts were recorded for this clonotype. The CDR3 reads CASSVAGELFF. The DNA of the CDR3 is TGTGCCAGCAGTGTCGCCGGGGAGCTGTTTTTT. The chain has TRBV2 and TRBJ2-2; no clear D. The ends were cut back, 4 bases at V and 6 bases at J, with 3 bases in the middle. In germline, CDR1 is SNHLY, CDR2 FYNNEI. The CDR3 has 11 residues.

The V call is TRBV20-1, the J call TRBJ2-1; 9 bases agree with TRBD2. This CDR3 contains 19 residues. Germline CDR1 is DFQATT and CDR2 is SNEGSKA (reference sequence). With V trimmed by 0 bases and J by 3 bases, 15 bases remained unmatched. CDR3 residues: CSARDDVAGAPGDYNEQFF. Written as DNA, the CDR3 is TGCAGTGCTAGAGATGATGTAGCGGGGGCGCCAGGGGACTACAATGAGCAGTTCTTC.

The V gene is TRBV2, the J gene TRBJ2-7, with TRBD1 matching over 7 bases. Germline V gene sequence: CDR1 SNHLY, CDR2 FYNNEI. The CDR3 has 14 amino acids. V lost 5 bases and J lost 12; bases outside the gene matches: 16. The CDR3 DNA sequence: TGTGCCAGCAGTTACGACAGGGCCCAAGAGACCCGGTACTTC. Translated, it gives CASSYDRAQETRYF.

This clonotype appeared a few times. This chain joins TRBV6-2 or TRBV6-3 and TRBJ2-7; TRBD1 aligns across 9 bases. After removal of 7 bases from V and 4 bases from J, the junction contained 14 bases not matched to a gene. CDR3 length: 16 amino acids. In germline, CDR1 is MNHEY, CDR2 SVGEGT. This CDR3 reads CASIPAPGQGNYEQYF. Here the CDR3 DNA reads TGTGCCAGCATCCCAGCTCCGGGACAGGGCAATTACGAGCAGTACTTC.

This clonotype came up a few times. The rearrangement uses TRBV20-1 and TRBJ2-3; TRBD2 agrees at 12 bases. The trim removed 5 bases at V and 4 bases at J, leaving 4 bases unmatched. Germline CDR1 and CDR2: DFQATT and SNEGSKA (reference sequence). This CDR3 has 14 residues. DNA of the CDR3: TGCAGTGCTCCGACTAGCGGGAGAGCAGATACGCAGTATTTT. It encodes CSAPTSGRADTQYF.

The rearrangement joins TRBV20-1 to TRBJ2-3; no firm D call. Per germline, CDR1 DFQATT and CDR2 SNEGSKA (reference sequence). Trimming left V 2 bases short and J 4 bases short, with 4 bases between. The CDR3 is 11 residues long. The CDR3 DNA is TGCAGTGCTAGATTTTCAGATACGCAGTATTTT. Protein sequence: CSARFSDTQYF.

CDR3 DNA: TGTGCCAGCAGCTTAGAGTTGACTACCACCCAGCATTTT. Amino acids: CASSLELTTTQHF. The genes are TRBV7-2 and TRBJ1-5; D is ambiguous. The CDR3 covers 13 residues. CDR1 is SGHTA, CDR2 FQGNSA, per germline. Trimming pared 1 base from V and 11 bases from J, leaving 12 bases between.

This clonotype was seen more than once but under ten times. The rearrangement joins TRBV20-1 to TRBJ2-1; D unresolved. V shed 0 bases and J shed 0 bases, with 12 bases lying between them. CDR3 length: 16 amino acids. Germline V gives CDR1 DFQATT, CDR2 SNEGSKA (reference sequence). The CDR3 protein is CSARDSPQSSYNEQFF. CDR3 nucleotide sequence: TGCAGTGCTAGAGATTCCCCCCAGAGCTCCTACAATGAGCAGTTCTTC.

This clonotype occurred once. Germline is not matched at one junction end, which may reflect a read error. The chain is built from TRBV12-3 or TRBV12-4 and TRBJ1-1, with unresolved D. The CDR3 has 13 residues. DNA of the CDR3: TGTGCCAGCAGCTCGATTACAGAAACTGGAGCTTTCTTT. It specifies CASSSITETGAFF.

This sequence joins TRBV4-2 and TRBJ2-5; 9 nucleotides agree with TRBD2. This CDR3 has 17 residues. With V trimmed by 1 base and J by 2 bases, 8 bases remained unmatched. CDR1 and CDR2 (germline): LGHNA, YNFKEQ. The CDR3 is CASSQVRETSGQETQYF. In DNA form, the CDR3 reads TGTGCCAGCAGCCAAGTTAGGGAGACTAGCGGACAAGAGACCCAGTACTTC.

This clonotype has more than one count but fewer than ten. V usage is TRBV20-1 and J usage is TRBJ1-2; weak D call: TRBD1 (5 bases). The CDR3 extends over 13 amino acids. Germline V gives CDR1 DFQATT, CDR2 SNEGSKA (reference sequence). V dropped 1 base and J dropped 6 bases, with 12 bases sitting between them. The CDR3 coding sequence is TGCAGTGCTAGAGTGGGGGAGGCGGATGGCTACACCTTC. It codes for CSARVGEADGYTF.

The sample holds a few counts of this clonotype. The chain employs TRBV25-1 and TRBJ2-7; 9 bases fit TRBD1. J gave up 2 bases and V 8 bases, and 7 bases lay outside the gene matches. Germline V gene sequence: CDR1 MGHDK, CDR2 SYGVNS. The CDR3 totals 14 residues. The CDR3 spells CASGTGQRTYEQYF. Written as DNA, the CDR3 is TGTGCCAGCGGGACAGGGCAACGAACCTACGAGCAGTACTTC.

The rearrangement links TRBV4-2 to TRBJ2-5; D is uncertain. Germline CDR1 is LGHNA and CDR2 is YNFKEQ. The CDR3 covers 15 residues. Trimming shortened V by 0 bases and J by 1 base, and 9 bases separated the two germline ends. The CDR3 reads CASSQDFGGQETQYF. DNA for the CDR3: TGTGCCAGCAGCCAAGATTTTGGCGGCCAAGAGACCCAGTACTTC.